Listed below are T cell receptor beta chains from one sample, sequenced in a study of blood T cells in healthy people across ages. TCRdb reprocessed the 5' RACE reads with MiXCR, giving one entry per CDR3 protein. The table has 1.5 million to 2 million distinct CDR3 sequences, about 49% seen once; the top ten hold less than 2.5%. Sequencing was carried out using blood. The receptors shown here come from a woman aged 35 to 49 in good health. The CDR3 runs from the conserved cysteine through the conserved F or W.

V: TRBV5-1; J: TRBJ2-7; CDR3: CASTLTGEGYEQYF
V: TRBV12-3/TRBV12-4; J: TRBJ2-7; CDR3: CASSQDSVYEQYF
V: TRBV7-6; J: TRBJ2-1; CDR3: CASSYRSGGFGNDEQFF
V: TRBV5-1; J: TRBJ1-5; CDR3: CASSLGSYNQPQHF
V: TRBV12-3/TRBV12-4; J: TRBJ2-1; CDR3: CASTETGGLSNEQFF
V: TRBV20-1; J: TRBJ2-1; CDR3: CSAREMTSGAAYNEQFF
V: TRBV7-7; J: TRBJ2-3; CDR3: CASSPVVSGVAPTDTQYF
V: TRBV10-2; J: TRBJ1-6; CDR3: CASSAPIQGDSPLHF
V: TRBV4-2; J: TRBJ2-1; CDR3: CASSQEKGLGRYNEQFF
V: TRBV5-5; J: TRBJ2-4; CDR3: CASSLTLERYF
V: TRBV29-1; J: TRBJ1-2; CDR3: CSVEDDTGGACGYTF
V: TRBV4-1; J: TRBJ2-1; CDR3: CASSQVPSGTAINNEQFF
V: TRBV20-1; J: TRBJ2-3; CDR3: CSARLRPAGTDTQYF
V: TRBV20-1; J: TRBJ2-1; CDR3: CSARELAGGPEETQFF
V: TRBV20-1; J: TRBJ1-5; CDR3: CSARSGQGGRPQHF
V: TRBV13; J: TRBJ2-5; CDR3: CASSLRRGSEETQYF
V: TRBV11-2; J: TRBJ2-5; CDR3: CASTPLTGGEGETQYF
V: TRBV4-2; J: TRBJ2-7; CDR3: CASSQVQGLADYEQYF
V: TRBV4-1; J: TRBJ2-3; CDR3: CASSQTAAGANTDTQYF
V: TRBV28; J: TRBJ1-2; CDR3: CASSLPGTGTNYGYTF